Listed here are 28 T cell receptor beta chains from one sample, sequenced in a study of T cells after yellow fever vaccination. TCRdb recomputed calls from the 5' RACE reads with MiXCR, one row per CDR3 protein. The sample lists approximately 510,000 distinct CDR3 sequences; about a fifth were seen once. The material sequenced was PBMCs, taken roughly 23 days after the first yellow fever vaccination. The receptors were gathered from a man between 18 and 35 years old who received the YFV17D yellow fever vaccine.

The chain uses TRBV11-2 and TRBJ2-1, with TRBD1 matching 10 bases. Germline values: CDR1 SGHAT, CDR2 FQNNGV. The CDR3 totals 15 residues. V shed 5 bases and J 7 bases; nucleotides not matched to a gene: 8. The CDR3 nucleotides read TGTGCCAGCAGCCCTCTTAGGACAGGGGGTAATGAGCAGTTCTTC. It is translated as CASSPLRTGGNEQFF.

This clonotype was detected a few times. Its ends do not fully match the called genes, so a read error is possible. V is TRBV5-1 and J is TRBJ2-1, with 10 bases fitting TRBD2. The CDR3 loop spans 12 amino acids. Per the germline V gene, CDR1 is SGHRS and CDR2 is YFSETQ. The CDR3 bases are TGCGCCACCAGCGGGGGGGCGGATGAGCAGTTCTTC. Translation: CATSGGADEQFF.

The rearrangement uses TRBV6-5 and TRBJ2-1; 11 bases fit TRBD2. Trimming at V came to 4 bases and at J to 10 bases, leaving 9 bases not matched to a gene. The CDR3 is made up of 15 amino acids. CDR1 is MNHEY and CDR2 is SVGAGI in the germline V gene. The CDR3 sequence: CASSSGTSGPGEQFF. The CDR3 DNA follows: TGTGCCAGCAGTTCCGGGACTAGCGGCCCGGGAGAGCAGTTCTTC.

The chain links TRBV24-1 to TRBJ2-2; no definite D call. Germline values: CDR1 KGHDR, CDR2 SFDVKD. V lost 6 bases and J lost 4, with 8 bases in between. This CDR3 comprises 13 residues. The CDR3 region is CATSSGSTGELFF. The CDR3 DNA follows: TGTGCCACCAGTTCCGGGTCCACCGGGGAGCTGTTTTTT.

This clonotype has a count of ten or more. CDR3 sequence reads: CSAREVQTQETQYF. CDR3 sequence (DNA): TGCAGTGCTAGAGAAGTGCAGACTCAAGAGACCCAGTACTTC. The chain combines TRBV20-1 with TRBJ2-5; D is unclear. The CDR3 extends over 14 amino acids. Germline assignment: CDR1 DFQATT and CDR2 SNEGSKA (reference sequence). The V gene lost 0 bases and the J gene lost 2 bases, with 10 bases spanning the gap.

This clonotype was recorded a few times. V is TRBV6-5 and J is TRBJ2-3; 11 nucleotides agree with TRBD2. Germline trimming cut 2 bases from V and 2 bases from J; bases unmatched to any gene: 3. The CDR3 totals 16 residues. CDR1 is MNHEY and CDR2 is SVGAGI in the germline V gene. CDR3 loop: CASSYGLAGITDTQYF. CDR3 sequence (DNA): TGTGCCAGCAGTTACGGACTAGCGGGCATCACAGATACGCAGTATTTT.

This clonotype has more than one count but fewer than ten. The rearrangement uses TRBV6-2 or TRBV6-3 and TRBJ2-3, with 8 bases aligning to TRBD1. This CDR3 is built from 13 residues. Trimming at V came to 7 bases and at J to 7 bases, leaving 7 bases not matched to a gene. Germline V gene sequence: CDR1 MNHEY, CDR2 SVGEGT. The CDR3 DNA reads TGTGCCAGCAATTCAGGGGGCGCGCATACGCAGTATTTT. Amino acids: CASNSGGAHTQYF.

This chain links TRBV7-2 with TRBJ2-5, with D perhaps TRBD1 or TRBD2 (5 bases each). The V gene lost 4 bases and the J gene lost 0 bases, with 12 bases spanning the gap. The CDR3 spans 15 residues. Germline CDR1 and CDR2: SGHTA and FQGNSA. Here the CDR3 DNA reads TGTGCCAGCAGCTGGATCCGGGACCACCAAGAGACCCAGTACTTC. Amino acids: CASSWIRDHQETQYF.

This clonotype was counted at least ten times. The chain uses TRBV4-3 and TRBJ2-6; D not resolved. The CDR3 has 18 amino acids. Germline lookup yields CDR1 LGHNA and CDR2 YSLEER. The V end lost 0 bases, the J end lost 0 bases, and 12 bases lay between the germline ends. The CDR3 loop reads CASSQDRAFGSGANVLTF. The CDR3 DNA reads as TGCGCCAGCAGCCAAGATCGTGCATTCGGCTCTGGGGCCAACGTCCTGACTTTC.

The chain couples TRBV12-3 or TRBV12-4 to TRBJ1-2, with D possibly being TRBD1 (6 bases). The length of the CDR3 is 15 residues. Trimming took off 4 bases at V and 2 bases at J, with 14 bases between the two ends. The CDR3 spells CASSSSQGSNYGYTF. CDR3 nucleotide sequence: TGTGCCAGCAGTTCCTCACAGGGTTCAAACTATGGCTACACCTTC.

This clonotype was counted a few times. DNA for the CDR3: TGTGCCACCAGGACGAATCAAGGAAAGAACACTGAAGCTTTCTTT. This codes for CATRTNQGKNTEAFF. The rearrangement joins TRBV11-2 to TRBJ1-1, with D unresolved. The germline V and J ends were trimmed by 10 bases and 1 base, with 19 bases remaining between them. The CDR3 consists of 15 residues. From germline, CDR1 is SGHAT and CDR2 FQNNGV.

The gene calls are TRBV5-6 and TRBJ2-5, with 9 bases fitting TRBD2. Losses at the gene ends were 2 bases for V and 2 bases for J; bases not matched to a gene: 4. Germline CDR1 and CDR2: SGHDT and YYEEEE. The CDR3 loop spans 15 amino acids. Here the CDR3 reads CASSFRRGGQETQYF. The DNA for the CDR3 is TGTGCCAGCAGCTTCCGGCGGGGGGGGCAAGAGACCCAGTACTTC.

V is TRBV7-9 and J is TRBJ1-6; D ambiguous. Between the trimmed V and J ends, which lost 3 bases and 14 bases, there was a span of 14 bases. Germline V gives CDR1 SEHNR, CDR2 FQNEAQ (reference sequence). The CDR3 loop spans 13 amino acids. This chain's CDR3 is CASSLGRMAALHF. CDR3 nucleotides: TGTGCCAGCAGCTTGGGCCGCATGGCGGCCCTCCACTTT.

This clonotype was picked up a small number of times. This chain uses TRBV6-1 with TRBJ2-7, with a tentative D call TRBD1 (6 bases). The CDR3 length is 13 residues. CDR1 and CDR2 from the germline V gene are MNHNS and SASEGT. Trimming cost V 10 bases and J 6 bases, with 19 bases left between them. The CDR3 bases are TGTGCCACTGGGAACCGGGACAAAAGCGAGCAGTACTTC. Protein sequence: CATGNRDKSEQYF.

This clonotype was found a few times. The rearrangement uses TRBV12-3 or TRBV12-4 and TRBJ2-7; 7 positions match TRBD1. The V segment lost 2 bases and the J segment 2 bases; nucleotides outside the gene matches: 6. The CDR3 spans 15 residues. CDR3 amino acids: CASSLRGQGAYEQYV. DNA for the CDR3: TGTGCCAGCAGTTTAAGGGGTCAGGGGGCCTACGAGCAGTACGTC.

This sequence joins TRBV7-9 and TRBJ2-2; 8 bases line up with TRBD2. The CDR3 sequence is 15 residues long. Germline V gene sequence: CDR1 SEHNR, CDR2 FQNEAQ (reference sequence). V lost 1 base, J lost 7 bases, and 5 bases stayed unmatched. The CDR3 bases are TGTGCCAGCAGCTTAGGGACTAGCATGATCGGGGAGCTGTTTTTT. As protein: CASSLGTSMIGELFF.

This clonotype was counted only a few times. This chain links TRBV20-1 with TRBJ2-3, with a tentative D call TRBD2 (6 bases). From germline, CDR1 is DFQATT and CDR2 SNEGSKA (reference sequence). Trimming stripped 3 bases from V and 2 bases from J, with 15 bases between. This CDR3 is built from 15 residues. Here the CDR3 DNA reads TGCAGTGCTAGTATCGCGGGGAAATTCACAGATACGCAGTATTTT. Amino acid sequence: CSASIAGKFTDTQYF.

In this sample, this clonotype turned up a few times. This chain connects TRBV12-3 or TRBV12-4 to TRBJ2-1; a possible D gene is TRBD2 (7 bases). The CDR3 spans 17 residues. With 7 bases removed from V and 4 bases from J, the gap between germline ends came to 23 bases. CDR3 nucleotides: TGTGCCAGCACCCTATCCCCTCTCGCGGGGGCTTACAATGAGCAGTTCTTC. The encoded protein is CASTLSPLAGAYNEQFF.

This clonotype was observed a handful of times. This sequence joins TRBV27 and TRBJ1-3; 7 bases are a match to TRBD1. V was pared by 5 bases and J by 0 bases, with 4 bases of the junction left unmatched. CDR1 MNHEY and CDR2 SMNVEV come from the germline V gene (reference sequence). The CDR3 spans 15 residues. DNA of the CDR3: TGTGCCAGCAGTCCATGGACAGGCTCTGGAAACACCATATATTTT. Amino acid sequence: CASSPWTGSGNTIYF.

This clonotype was recorded a few times. A read error may produce the germline difference seen at one junction end. This chain connects TRBV12-3 or TRBV12-4 to TRBJ1-1, with D possibly being TRBD1 (5 bases). This CDR3 spans 14 amino acids. The CDR3 DNA reads as TGTGCCAGCACCCAGTGGGGGGTGAAGACTGAAGCTTTCTTT. Amino acid sequence: CASTQWGVKTEAFF.

This clonotype was counted a few times. The chain is built from TRBV7-2 and TRBJ2-1, with D maybe TRBD2 (6 bases). Between the trimmed V and J ends, which lost 4 bases and 3 bases, there was a span of 13 bases. Germline V gene lookup returns CDR1 SGHTA and CDR2 FQGNSA. The CDR3 is 15 amino acids. The chain's CDR3 is CASSSQVGGYNEQFF. DNA for the CDR3: TGTGCCAGCAGCTCCCAGGTGGGGGGCTACAATGAGCAGTTCTTC.

In its sample, this clonotype was seen a few times. The V call is TRBV7-2, the J call TRBJ2-5, with TRBD2 matching over 13 bases. V lost 3 bases, J lost 1 base, and 5 bases stayed unmatched. The CDR3 is made up of 17 amino acids. Germline CDR1 reads SGHTA; CDR2 reads FQGNSA. CDR3 residues: CASSLTSGGLGQETQYF. DNA of the CDR3: TGTGCCAGCAGCTTGACTAGCGGGGGGCTTGGCCAAGAGACCCAGTACTTC.

This clonotype was recorded a few times. V and J are TRBV14 and TRBJ2-5; D perhaps matches TRBD1 (6 bases). This CDR3 has 13 amino acids. Trimming pared 4 bases from V and 5 bases from J, leaving 11 bases between. The germline gives CDR1 SGHDN, CDR2 FVKESK. The CDR3 DNA reads as TGTGCCAGCAGCCCCAGGGGTTGGGAGACCCAGTACTTC. Translated, it gives CASSPRGWETQYF.

This clonotype was observed a handful of times. The chain links TRBV7-8 to TRBJ2-7, with TRBD1 as a possible D gene (6 bases). Per germline, CDR1 SGHVS and CDR2 FQNEAQ. This CDR3 comprises 15 residues. Trimming removed 1 base from V and 2 bases from J, with 12 bases in between. The CDR3 region has the DNA TGTGCCAGCAGCTTAGGTCGGGACAAGGCCTACGAGCAGTACTTC. Amino acid sequence: CASSLGRDKAYEQYF.

This clonotype has a handful of counts. DNA of the CDR3: TGTGCCAGCAGCTTAGCGCTGGGGTCCCACACCATATATTTT. It translates to CASSLALGSHTIYF. The rearrangement links TRBV7-2 to TRBJ1-3; no clear D. Trimming removed 0 bases from V and 8 bases from J, with 11 bases in between. CDR3 length: 14 amino acids. Germline V gives CDR1 SGHTA, CDR2 FQGNSA.

This clonotype has only a few counts. The gene calls are TRBV7-8 and TRBJ2-1; D remains ambiguous. CDR1 is SGHVS and CDR2 is FQNEAQ in the germline V gene. The CDR3 covers 15 residues. V dropped 7 bases and J dropped 0 bases, with 13 bases sitting between them. In nucleotides, the CDR3 is TGTGCCAGCATAAGGGCAGCGAGCTCCTACAATGAGCAGTTCTTC. It is translated as CASIRAASSYNEQFF. The whole variable domain, remainder taken from reference TRBV7-8 and TRBJ2-1, is GAGVSQSPRYKVAKRGQDVALRCDPISGHVSLFWYQQALGQGPEFLTYFQNEAQLDKSGLPSDRFFAERPEGSVSTLKIQRTQQEDSAVYLCASIRAASSYNEQFFGPGTRLTVL.

In this sample, this clonotype turned up a few times. This chain joins TRBV4-2 and TRBJ2-3, with TRBD2 matching 9 bases. CDR1 is LGHNA, CDR2 YNFKEQ, per germline. This CDR3 is 21 amino acids long. After removal of 0 bases from V and 2 bases from J, the junction contained 18 bases not matched to a gene. Written as DNA, the CDR3 is TGTGCCAGCAGCCAAGATTTCGAGCGGGGGGCTTTTCCGGTGAACACAGATACGCAGTATTTT. Amino acid sequence: CASSQDFERGAFPVNTDTQYF.

The chain uses TRBV7-9 and TRBJ1-2; no clear D. Germline CDR1 is SEHNR and CDR2 is FQNEAQ (reference sequence). Between the trimmed V and J ends, which lost 1 base and 8 bases, there was a span of 20 bases. The CDR3 contains 16 residues. CDR3 region: CASSLEGRHLREGYTF. Written as DNA, the CDR3 is TGTGCCAGCAGCTTAGAGGGTCGTCATTTACGCGAGGGCTACACCTTC.